What follows are 14 T cell receptor beta chains derived from one specimen sequenced in a study of T cell repertoires in cytomegalovirus infection. TCRdb recomputed calls from the reads with MiXCR, one row per CDR3 protein. The table has some 680,000 distinct CDR3 sequences, roughly a third seen once. The sequenced sample was PBMCs. These receptors all come from a human donor in good health (CMV status not recorded). Some clones in this sample may be carry-over from other donors' samples.

This clonotype was counted between two and nine times. The chain joins TRBV4-2 to TRBJ1-6; 7 bases are shared with TRBD1. The trim removed 1 base at V and 8 bases at J, leaving 14 bases unmatched. Germline CDR1 is LGHNA and CDR2 is YNFKEQ. The CDR3 loop spans 18 amino acids. The CDR3 DNA reads as TGTGCCAGCAGCCAAGGTTTGGTCGGAGACAGGGTAGATTCACCCCTCCACTTT. This gives the protein CASSQGLVGDRVDSPLHF.

This clonotype occurred a few times. This chain connects TRBV28 to TRBJ1-5, with TRBD1 matching 10 bases. The V segment lost 4 bases and the J segment 7 bases; nucleotides outside the gene matches: 7. The CDR3 contains 15 residues. Germline V CDR1 and CDR2: MDHEN, SYDVKM. This chain's CDR3 is CASSSGQGISQPQHF. CDR3 bases: TGTGCCAGCAGTTCGGGACAGGGGATCAGCCAGCCCCAGCATTTT.

This clonotype was recorded at least ten times. The V call is TRBV7-2, the J call TRBJ1-5; no clear D gene. CDR3 length: 15 residues. The V end lost 0 bases, the J end lost 0 bases, and 6 bases lay between the germline ends. CDR1 is SGHTA, CDR2 FQGNSA, per germline. The CDR3 DNA is TGTGCCAGCAGCTTAGCTGACTATAGCAATCAGCCCCAGCATTTT. This translates into CASSLADYSNQPQHF.

The gene calls are TRBV29-1 and TRBJ1-2, with TRBD1 matching over 8 bases. The V segment lost 7 bases and the J segment 8 bases; nucleotides outside the gene matches: 6. Germline CDR1 reads SQVTM; CDR2 reads ANQGSEA. The CDR3 runs to 11 residues. This CDR3 is CSDWTGQGYTF. The CDR3 coding sequence is TGCAGCGACTGGACAGGGCAAGGCTACACCTTC.

The chain links TRBV6-5 to TRBJ2-1; 7 nucleotides line up with TRBD2. CDR1 and CDR2 (germline): MNHEY, SVGAGI. The CDR3 consists of 14 residues. V gave up 6 bases and J gave up 6 bases; unmatched junction bases: 8. The CDR3 sequence is CASSPIGLGNEQFF. CDR3 sequence (DNA): TGTGCCAGCAGCCCAATCGGACTAGGCAATGAGCAGTTCTTC.

This clonotype was seen ten or more times. V is TRBV7-2 and J is TRBJ1-5; D is undetermined. The V end lost 5 bases, the J end lost 0 bases, and 8 bases lay between the germline ends. CDR1 and CDR2 (germline): SGHTA, FQGNSA. This CDR3 has 14 amino acids. The CDR3, as DNA: TGTGCCAGCAGCCAACAACCTAGCAATCAGCCCCAGCATTTT. This sequence encodes CASSQQPSNQPQHF.

This clonotype was seen more than once but under ten times. The chain joins TRBV15 to TRBJ1-5, with D possibly being TRBD1 (5 bases). Trimming took off 3 bases at V and 2 bases at J, with 11 bases between the two ends. This CDR3 comprises 15 residues. CDR1 is LNHNV and CDR2 is YYDKDF in the germline V gene (reference sequence). CDR3 sequence (DNA): TGTGCCACCAGCAGCACCAGGGCTGGCAATCAGCCCCAGCATTTT. This sequence encodes CATSSTRAGNQPQHF.

This clonotype showed up many times. The chain combines TRBV7-6 with TRBJ2-1; no clear D gene. The germline V gene has CDR1 SGHVS and CDR2 FNYEAQ. The CDR3 contains 14 residues. V was shortened by 5 bases and J by 4 bases, with 12 bases between the two germline ends. CDR3 amino acids: CASSPHLGYNEQFF. As DNA, the CDR3 is TGTGCCAGCAGCCCTCATTTGGGATACAATGAGCAGTTCTTC.

This rearrangement joins TRBV7-8 to TRBJ2-7, with a tentative D call TRBD2 (7 bases). The CDR3 covers 16 residues. Germline CDR1 is SGHVS and CDR2 is FQNEAQ. Between the trimmed V and J ends, which lost 1 base and 2 bases, there was a span of 15 bases. The CDR3 is CASSLEGQGRAYEQYF. The CDR3 bases are TGTGCCAGCAGCTTAGAAGGGCAGGGGAGGGCCTACGAGCAGTACTTC.

The rearrangement joins TRBV7-9 to TRBJ1-4; no definite D call. Looked up from germline, CDR1 is SEHNR and CDR2 is FQNEAQ (reference sequence). CDR3 length: 16 amino acids. Trimming stripped 8 bases from V and 4 bases from J, with 20 bases between. DNA for the CDR3: TGTGCCAGCGGAGTATGGGGAAGTGCGATTAATGAAAAACTGTTTTTT. Protein product: CASGVWGSAINEKLFF.

This clonotype was picked up many times. The chain carries TRBV6-1 and TRBJ2-1; D possibly corresponds to TRBD1 (6 bases). From germline, CDR1 is MNHNS and CDR2 SASEGT. Trimming left V 1 base short and J 4 bases short, with 11 bases between. The CDR3 spans 15 residues. The CDR3 sequence: CASSEVRQGYNEQFF. The CDR3 DNA is TGTGCCAGCAGTGAAGTTCGTCAGGGGTACAATGAGCAGTTCTTC.

V is TRBV28 and J is TRBJ2-7; TRBD2 matches 9 bases. CDR3 length: 14 amino acids. CDR1 is MDHEN and CDR2 is SYDVKM in the germline V gene. V was pared by 9 bases and J by 0 bases, with 6 bases of the junction left unmatched. The CDR3 loop is CASKREESSYEQYF. In DNA form, the CDR3 reads TGTGCCAGTAAGCGGGAGGAGAGCTCCTACGAGCAGTACTTC.

The chain links TRBV2 to TRBJ1-5; TRBD1 might be the D (6 bases). Trimming shortened V by 5 bases and J by 3 bases, and 11 bases separated the two germline ends. This CDR3 region has 14 residues. The V gene's germline CDR1 is SNHLY and CDR2 FYNNEI. The CDR3 here is CASSRQEANQPQHF. CDR3 DNA sequence: TGTGCCAGCAGTCGACAGGAAGCCAATCAGCCCCAGCATTTT. Full variable domain (outside the CDR3, taken from reference TRBV2 and TRBJ1-5): EPEVTQTPSHQVTQMGQEVILRCVPISNHLYFYWYRQILGQKVEFLVSFYNNEISEKSEIFDDQFSVERPDGSNFTLKIRSTKLEDSAMYFCASSRQEANQPQHFGDGTRLSIL.

V is TRBV27 and J is TRBJ2-3; TRBD2 matches at 12 bases. The CDR3 length is 15 residues. V was clipped by 6 bases and J by 9 bases; unmatched bases: 10. The germline CDR1 and CDR2 sequences are MNHEY and SMNVEV (reference sequence). The CDR3 is CASSQTSGGGRTQYF. CDR3 DNA sequence: TGTGCCAGCAGCCAGACTAGCGGGGGAGGCCGCACGCAGTATTTT.